These T cell receptor beta chains were read from a single sample in a study of cytomegalovirus exposure and HLA in healthy donors. The repertoire was sequenced with immunoSEQ multiplex PCR; TCRdb's copy has only in-frame clones and lacks some. The sample lists roughly 160,000 clones; approximately 80% were seen once. Specimen: PBMCs. These receptors were taken from a woman aged 50 to 60 in good health and CMV-seropositive. The CDR3 runs from the conserved cysteine through the conserved F or W. A D gene is named only where the DNA matches it firmly. Some rows mark clone size as missing; the rest say once, few, many or name a class of expanded clone.

j_gene	abundance	d_gene	v_gene	CDR3nt	CDR3aa
TRBJ1-3	once	NA	TRBV29-1	TGCAGCGTTGGGGCCCAAAGCGGAAACACCATATATTTT	CSVGAQSGNTIYF
TRBJ2-1	NA	TRBD1	TRBV29-1	TGCAGCTTTGGGGACAGGGTTGGCAATGAGCAGTTCTTC	CSFGDRVGNEQFF
TRBJ2-3	NA	TRBD1	TRBV11-3	TGTGCCAGCAGCGGCAGGACAGGGGGAATCACAGATACGCAGTATTTT	CASSGRTGGITDTQYF
TRBJ1-1	NA	NA	TRBV7-2	TGTGCCAGCAGCCGTATGGCAGGGGAAGCTTTCTTT	CASSRMAGEAFF
TRBJ2-3	NA	NA	TRBV11-3	TGTGCCAGCAGCTTTCAAGCTAGCACAGATACGCAGTATTTT	CASSFQASTDTQYF
TRBJ2-1	NA	TRBD2	TRBV18	TGTGCCAGCTCACCCGGACTAGCGGGATACAATGAGCAGTTCTTC	CASSPGLAGYNEQFF
TRBJ1-4	NA	TRBD1	TRBV6-5	TGTGCCAGCAGTTCCCCCCAGGGGGCAACTAATGAAAAACTGTTTTTT	CASSSPQGATNEKLFF
TRBJ2-7	NA	TRBD2	TRBV9	TGTGCCAGCAGCGTAGCTGCTGCTAGCGGGAGCTCCTACGAGCAGTACTTC	CASSVAAASGSSYEQYF
TRBJ2-2	once	NA	TRBV5-1	TGCGCCAGCAGCTTGGACGGACAGACTAACACCGGGGAGCTGTTTTTT	CASSLDGQTNTGELFF
TRBJ2-5	once	NA	TRBV29-1	TGCAGCGCCAGGTTGGCAGACCAAGAGACCCAGTACTTC	CSARLADQETQYF
TRBJ1-1	NA	TRBD1	TRBV10-2	TGCGCCAGCCGAGATTTGACAGGGGTGAACACTGAAGCTTTCTTT	CASRDLTGVNTEAFF
TRBJ1-1	NA	NA	TRBV6-6	TGTGCCAGCAGTTACCCTGGGGAGGGCTACACTGAAGCTTTCTTT	CASSYPGEGYTEAFF
TRBJ2-3	NA	NA	TRBV27	TGTGCCAGCAGCCCGGGATCATACACAGATACGCAGTATTTT	CASSPGSYTDTQYF
TRBJ1-5	NA	NA	TRBV6-5	TGTGCCAGCAGTTACTCGGGCAGTCGCCAGCATTTT	CASSYSGSRQHF
TRBJ2-5	NA	TRBD2	TRBV7-3	TGTGCCAGCAGCTTTGACTCAGCGGGAGCTGAGACCCAGTACTTC	CASSFDSAGAETQYF
TRBJ2-2	NA	TRBD2	TRBV9	TGTGCCAGCAGCGTAGGGCTAGCGGGGGGGGCCAACACCGGGGAGCTGTTTTTT	CASSVGLAGGANTGELFF
TRBJ2-4	NA	TRBD1	TRBV4-1	TGCGCCAGCAGCCAACGTGGAGCCGGGACAGGGACTTCGGAGGGAGCCAAAAACAGTCAGTACTTC	CASSQRGAGTGTSEGAKNSQYF
TRBJ1-4	NA	TRBD1	TRBV19	TGTGCCAGTAGACACCACGGACAGGGCCTTAATGAAAAACTGTTTTTT	CASRHHGQGLNEKLFF
TRBJ2-1	NA	NA	TRBV7-9	TGTGCCAGCAGCTTAGTCGGCAGGGCGGTTAACAATGAGCAGTTCTTC	CASSLVGRAVNNEQFF
TRBJ1-2	NA	NA	TRBV12-5	TGTGCTAGTGGTTTAGACATTAACTATGGCTACACCTTC	CASGLDINYGYTF
TRBJ1-4	few	NA	TRBV11-2	TGTGCCAGCAGCTTAGAGAGGGCCAAACTGTTTTTT	CASSLERAKLFF
TRBJ1-4	NA	NA	TRBV5-8	TGTGCCAGCAACCTTGGGGAGCTCCATGAAAAACTGTTTTTT	CASNLGELHEKLFF
TRBJ2-5	NA	TRBD2	TRBV10-3	TGTGCCATCAGTGAGCTAGCGGGGGGAGAGACCCAGTACTTC	CAISELAGGETQYF
TRBJ1-2	NA	NA	TRBV11-2	TGTGCCAGCAGCTCCTATGACAGAAACTATGGCTACACCTTC	CASSSYDRNYGYTF
TRBJ2-7	few	TRBD1	TRBV28	TGTGCCAGCAGCCGTGGACAGGGCCGCTCCTACGAGCAGTACTTC	CASSRGQGRSYEQYF
TRBJ1-1	NA	TRBD1	TRBV7-8	TGTGCCAGTACACAGGGGAGGAACACTGAAGCTTTCTTT	CASTQGRNTEAFF
TRBJ2-7	NA	TRBD2	TRBV6-1	TGTGCCAGCAGTGACAGAGCGGGGGTCGAGCAGTACTTC	CASSDRAGVEQYF
TRBJ2-5	NA	TRBD2	TRBV29-1	TGCAGCGTTGAAGAGGCTAGCGGGGGGCCCTTCGGAGAGACCCAGTACTTC	CSVEEASGGPFGETQYF
TRBJ1-3	NA	NA	TRBV4-3	TGCGCCAGCAGTGGACAGTTCTCGGAAGGAAACACCATATATTTT	CASSGQFSEGNTIYF
TRBJ2-3	NA	TRBD2	TRBV4-3	TGCGCCAGCAGCCATACCCCTAGCGGGGATACAGATACGCAGTATTTT	CASSHTPSGDTDTQYF
TRBJ2-6	NA	NA	TRBV5-1	TGCGCCAGCAGCTTGGAGCAGGCTGGGGCCAACGGCCTGACTTTC	CASSLEQAGANGLTF
TRBJ2-3	NA	NA	TRBV4-1	TGCGCCAGCAGCCAAGTCCCGGGGACTTCTAGCACAGATACGCAGTATTTT	CASSQVPGTSSTDTQYF
TRBJ1-2	NA	TRBD1	TRBV30	TGTGCCTGGATTGGGACAGGGCGAACCTATGGCTACACCTTC	CAWIGTGRTYGYTF
TRBJ1-2	once	NA	TRBV19	TGTGCCAGTAGTACGCGGGACCAATGGAGCTATGGCTACACCTTC	CASSTRDQWSYGYTF
TRBJ1-1	NA	NA	TRBV25-1	TGTGCCAGCAGGGGCGCGGGGGACACTGAAGCTTTCTTT	CASRGAGDTEAFF
TRBJ1-2	NA	TRBD1	TRBV28	TGTGCCAGCAGTCTACAGGGGGAGCTTGGCTACACCTTC	CASSLQGELGYTF
TRBJ2-3	NA	TRBD2	TRBV5-1	TGCGCCAGCAGCTTCCCGAGACTAGCGGGAGGGGTCACAGATACGCAGTATTTT	CASSFPRLAGGVTDTQYF
TRBJ1-5	NA	TRBD1	TRBV7-9	TGTGCCAGCAGCTGGGACAGACATCAGCCCCAGCATTTT	CASSWDRHQPQHF
TRBJ2-7	few	NA	TRBV27	TGTGCCAGCAGTTCATCGTACTCCTACGAGCAGTACTTC	CASSSSYSYEQYF
TRBJ1-2	NA	TRBD1	TRBV4-1	TGCGCCAGCAGCCAGATGACAGGGTACAACTATGGCTACACCTTC	CASSQMTGYNYGYTF
TRBJ1-1	NA	TRBD1	TRBV29-1	TGCAGCGTTGGACAGGGGGAGAACACTGAAGCTTTCTTT	CSVGQGENTEAFF
TRBJ2-3	NA	TRBD2	TRBV4-2	TGTGCCAGCAGCCAAGAGACTAGCGGCACAGATACGCAGTATTTT	CASSQETSGTDTQYF
TRBJ2-5	NA	TRBD1	TRBV7-9	TGTGCCAGCAGCGACGTGGGACAGGGGGTCCAAGAGACCCAGTACTTC	CASSDVGQGVQETQYF
TRBJ2-4	NA	NA	TRBV29-1	TGCAGCGTCGAGGACAGTGGAGCCAAAAACATTCAGTACTTC	CSVEDSGAKNIQYF
TRBJ2-1	NA	NA	TRBV9	TGTGCCAGCAGCGTAGAGGCGGGGACCTCCTACAATGAGCAGTTCTTC	CASSVEAGTSYNEQFF
TRBJ1-5	NA	NA	TRBV15	TGTGCCACCAGCAGAGATCCCGACGGGAATCAGCCCCAGCATTTT	CATSRDPDGNQPQHF
TRBJ2-6	NA	NA	TRBV7-2	TGTGCCAGCAGCTTAGGAGAGCGCGGTGGGGCCAACGTCCTGACTTTC	CASSLGERGGANVLTF
TRBJ1-2	NA	TRBD1	TRBV19	TGTGCCAGTACCCAACGACAGGGAAGCTATGGCTACACCTTC	CASTQRQGSYGYTF
TRBJ1-1	NA	NA	TRBV2	TGTGCCAGCAGTGAAGCAGGGGGAGACACTGAAGCTTTCTTT	CASSEAGGDTEAFF
TRBJ2-7	NA	TRBD2	TRBV2	TGTGCCAGCAGTGAGGGACTAGCGGGAATCTACGAGCAGTACTTC	CASSEGLAGIYEQYF
TRBJ1-1	few	NA	TRBV2	TGTGCCCTAAGTCGGGAACGTGAAGCTTTCTTT	CALSREREAFF
TRBJ2-1	few	NA	TRBV7-2	TGTGCCAGCAGCTTAGAGAGCTCCTACAATGAGCAGTTCTTC	CASSLESSYNEQFF
TRBJ2-5	NA	NA	TRBV2	TGTGCCAGCAGTGAGTCTTCAAGCGGCCAAGGGACCCAGTACTTC	CASSESSSGQGTQYF